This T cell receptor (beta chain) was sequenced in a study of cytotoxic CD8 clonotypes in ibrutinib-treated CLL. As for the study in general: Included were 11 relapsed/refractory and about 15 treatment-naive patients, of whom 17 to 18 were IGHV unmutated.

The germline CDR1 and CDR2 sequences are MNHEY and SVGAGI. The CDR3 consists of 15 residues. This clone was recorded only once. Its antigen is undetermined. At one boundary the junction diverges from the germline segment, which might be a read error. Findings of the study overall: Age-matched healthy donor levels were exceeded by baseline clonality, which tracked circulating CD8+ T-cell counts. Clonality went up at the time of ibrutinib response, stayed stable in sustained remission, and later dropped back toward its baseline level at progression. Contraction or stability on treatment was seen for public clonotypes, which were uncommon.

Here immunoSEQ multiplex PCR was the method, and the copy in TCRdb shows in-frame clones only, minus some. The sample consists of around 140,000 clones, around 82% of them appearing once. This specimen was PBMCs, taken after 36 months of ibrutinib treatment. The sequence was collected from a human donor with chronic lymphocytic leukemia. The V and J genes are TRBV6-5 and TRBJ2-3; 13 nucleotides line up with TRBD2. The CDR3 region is CASSPMRLAGGLGEF. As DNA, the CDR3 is TGTGCCAGCAGCCCGATGCGACTAGCGGGGGGCCTTGGGGAATTT.